These T cell receptor beta chains were read from a single sample in a study of cytomegalovirus exposure and HLA in healthy donors. Sequencing was performed with immunoSEQ multiplex PCR; in TCRdb, only in-frame clones are kept and a portion is missing. This table holds 100,000 to 140,000 clones, under 80% found once. Material for sequencing was PBMCs. These receptor sequences come from a woman in her thirties or forties in good health and CMV-seropositive. Each CDR3 is given with its conserved first and last residue. A D gene is named only where the DNA matches it firmly. Only some rows state a clone size, as once, few, many or a class for expanded clones.

TRBJ2-7 few NA TRBV19 CASSPAWGVSYEQYF TGTGCCAGTAGTCCTGCCTGGGGGGTTTCCTACGAGCAGTACTTC
TRBJ1-1 NA TRBD1 TRBV19 CASSITGGRSTEAFF TGTGCCAGTAGTATTACAGGGGGCAGGAGCACTGAAGCTTTCTTT
TRBJ2-5 NA NA TRBV19 CASSIGLATSETQYF TGTGCCAGTAGTATAGGTCTCGCGACTTCGGAGACCCAGTACTTC
TRBJ1-1 NA TRBD1 TRBV19 CASRADRVDTEAFF TGTGCCAGTAGGGCGGACAGGGTGGACACTGAAGCTTTCTTT
TRBJ2-2 NA TRBD1 TRBV5-1 CASSGHRGPNTGELFF TGCGCCAGCAGCGGCCACAGGGGGCCCAACACCGGGGAGCTGTTTTTT
TRBJ1-5 few TRBD1 TRBV4-2 CASSQGPTGTASNQPQHF TGTGCCAGCAGCCAGGGGCCCACCGGGACAGCTAGCAATCAGCCCCAGCATTTT
TRBJ2-3 NA TRBD1 TRBV2 CASSQSRQGADTQYF TGTGCCAGCAGTCAGAGCCGACAGGGCGCAGATACGCAGTATTTT
TRBJ2-1 NA TRBD1 TRBV10-3 CAISEGVLGTGGDEQFF TGTGCCATCAGTGAGGGAGTATTGGGGACAGGGGGCGATGAGCAGTTCTTC
TRBJ1-1 few TRBD1 TRBV6-6 CASSYGTAMNTEAFF TGTGCCAGCAGTTACGGGACAGCAATGAACACTGAAGCTTTCTTT
TRBJ1-2 NA TRBD1 TRBV5-5 CASSFGRGQGGYTF TGTGCCAGCAGCTTCGGCAGGGGGCAGGGTGGCTACACCTTC
TRBJ2-7 NA NA TRBV5-1 CASSLAPTENYEQYF TGCGCCAGCAGCTTGGCCCCGACAGAAAACTACGAGCAGTACTTC
TRBJ2-2 once TRBD2 TRBV6-5 CASSSTSGGPGELFF TGTGCCAGCAGTTCGACTAGCGGGGGCCCCGGGGAGCTGTTTTTT
TRBJ2-1 NA TRBD1 TRBV29-1 CSVAGQGAWNEQFF TGCAGCGTGGCGGGACAGGGGGCTTGGAATGAGCAGTTCTTC
TRBJ1-1 NA NA TRBV30 CAWEGAEAFF TGTGCCTGGGAGGGGGCTGAAGCTTTCTTT
TRBJ2-7 NA NA TRBV18 CASSQGGTLPYEQYF TGTGCCAGCTCGCAGGGGGGTACTCTTCCCTACGAGCAGTACTTC
TRBJ1-2 NA TRBD1 TRBV7-6 CASSFDRGGYTF TGTGCCAGCAGCTTCGACAGGGGGGGCTACACCTTC
TRBJ2-7 few TRBD1 TRBV5-6 CASSPNRGEQYF TGTGCCAGCAGCCCGAACAGGGGCGAGCAGTACTTC
TRBJ1-1 few NA TRBV6-5 CASSYSWRADTEAFF TGTGCCAGCAGTTACTCGTGGCGGGCGGACACTGAAGCTTTCTTT
TRBJ2-7 NA NA TRBV7-2 CASSQLTSSEQYF TGTGCCAGCAGCCAATTGACTAGTAGCGAGCAGTACTTC
TRBJ2-1 NA NA TRBV11-2 CASSLGGFREQFF TGTGCCAGCAGCTTGGGCGGGTTTAGGGAGCAGTTCTTC
TRBJ2-2 NA TRBD2 TRBV28 CASSSPSGGNTGELFF TGTGCCAGCAGCTCTCCTAGCGGGGGGAACACCGGGGAGCTGTTTTTT
TRBJ1-1 NA TRBD1 TRBV5-6 CASSFRTGVSEAFF TGTGCCAGCAGCTTCAGGACAGGGGTCTCTGAAGCTTTCTTT
TRBJ2-3 few TRBD2 TRBV27 CASSFYLAGGTDTQYF TGTGCCAGCAGTTTTTATCTAGCGGGGGGAACAGATACGCAGTATTTT
TRBJ2-7 NA NA TRBV6-5 CASSPGHSDAYEQYF TGTGCCAGCAGCCCGGGACACTCCGACGCCTACGAGCAGTACTTC
TRBJ1-6 NA NA TRBV2 CASSRAQDYYSPLHF TGTGCCAGCTCGAGGGCCCAAGACTATTATTCACCCCTCCACTTT
TRBJ2-3 NA TRBD2 TRBV6-4 CASSERLATDTQYF TGTGCCAGCAGTGAACGACTAGCGACAGATACGCAGTATTTT
TRBJ1-5 few NA TRBV21-1 CASSKESGTLRSNQPQHF TGTGCCAGCAGCAAAGAAAGCGGGACACTACGTAGCAATCAGCCCCAGCATTTT
TRBJ1-2 once NA TRBV5-6 CASRGSQGNYGYTF TGTGCCAGCAGGGGATCGCAGGGTAACTATGGCTACACCTTC
TRBJ2-3 NA NA TRBV4-2 CASSQEAAGRSDTQYF TGTGCCAGCAGCCAAGAAGCCGCGGGGAGGTCAGATACGCAGTATTTT
TRBJ1-5 NA NA TRBV30 CAWSVRLGADQPQHF TGTGCCTGGAGTGTAAGACTAGGGGCCGATCAGCCCCAGCATTTT
TRBJ1-6 NA TRBD1 TRBV6-5 CASSYGQGSAPLHF TGTGCCAGCAGTTACGGACAGGGATCAGCACCCCTCCACTTT
TRBJ1-4 NA TRBD1 TRBV5-1 CASSGGQGGIGEKLFF TGCGCCAGCAGCGGAGGACAGGGGGGGATAGGGGAAAAACTGTTTTTT
TRBJ1-2 NA NA TRBV4-2 CASSQRQSGYTF TGTGCCAGCAGCCAGCGACAGAGTGGCTACACCTTC
TRBJ2-2 NA TRBD2 TRBV13 CASTGRGDTGELFF TGTGCCAGCACCGGGCGGGGGGACACCGGGGAGCTGTTTTTT
TRBJ2-5 once TRBD1 TRBV4-1 CASSGRPLNRGGETQYF TGCGCCAGCAGCGGCAGACCCCTCAACAGGGGTGGAGAGACCCAGTACTTC
TRBJ1-2 NA TRBD1 TRBV28 CASSKTGYEYGYTF TGTGCCAGCAGCAAGACAGGGTATGAGTATGGCTACACCTTC
TRBJ1-2 NA NA TRBV4-3 CASSQDVREAYGYTF TGCGCCAGCAGCCAAGACGTCAGGGAAGCCTATGGCTACACCTTC
TRBJ1-4 few TRBD1 TRBV5-1 CASSLQGGREKLFF TGCGCCAGCAGCTTACAGGGGGGTAGAGAAAAACTGTTTTTT
TRBJ2-2 NA NA TRBV27 CASSPGQINTGELFF TGTGCCAGCAGTCCGGGACAAATAAACACCGGGGAGCTGTTTTTT
TRBJ1-5 once NA TRBV6-6 CASRRPRGSNQPQHF TGTGCCAGCAGACGACCGCGGGGGAGCAATCAGCCCCAGCATTTT
TRBJ1-3 NA NA TRBV7-9 CASSLGSPRGNTIYF TGTGCCAGCAGCTTAGGGTCCCCGAGGGGAAACACCATATATTTT
TRBJ2-3 NA NA TRBV4-2 CASSPPGGGDTQYF TGTGCCAGCAGCCCCCCCGGGGGTGGAGATACGCAGTATTTT
TRBJ2-6 NA NA TRBV30 CAGGVYTTANVLTF TGTGCCGGAGGGGTGTACACGACGGCCAACGTCCTGACTTTC